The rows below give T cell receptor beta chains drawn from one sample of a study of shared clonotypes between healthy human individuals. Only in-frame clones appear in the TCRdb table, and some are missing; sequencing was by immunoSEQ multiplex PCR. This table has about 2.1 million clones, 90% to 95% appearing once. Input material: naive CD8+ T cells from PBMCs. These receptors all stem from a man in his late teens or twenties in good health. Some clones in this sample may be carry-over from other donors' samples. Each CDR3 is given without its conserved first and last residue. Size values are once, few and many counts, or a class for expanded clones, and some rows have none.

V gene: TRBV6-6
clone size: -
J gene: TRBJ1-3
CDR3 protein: ASSHPVGSGNTIY

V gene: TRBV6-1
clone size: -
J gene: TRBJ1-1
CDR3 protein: ASREWDRGSNTEAF

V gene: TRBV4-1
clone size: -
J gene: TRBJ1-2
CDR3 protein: ASRPQGEQGYT

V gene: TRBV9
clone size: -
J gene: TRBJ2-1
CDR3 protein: ASSRRGGTTEQF

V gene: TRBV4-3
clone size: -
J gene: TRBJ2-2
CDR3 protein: ASSHPGLRGELF

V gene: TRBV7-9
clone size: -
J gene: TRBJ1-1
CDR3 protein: ASSLGGMKGF

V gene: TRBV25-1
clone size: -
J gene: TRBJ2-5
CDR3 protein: ASSESETQY

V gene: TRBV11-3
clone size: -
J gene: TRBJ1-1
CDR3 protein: ASSPRTGGEAF

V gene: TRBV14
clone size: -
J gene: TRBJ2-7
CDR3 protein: ASSHTGTGPYEQY

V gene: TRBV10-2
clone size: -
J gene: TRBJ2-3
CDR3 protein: ASSDRRTSGRSTDTQY

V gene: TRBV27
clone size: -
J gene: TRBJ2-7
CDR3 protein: ASSLGQSGYEQY

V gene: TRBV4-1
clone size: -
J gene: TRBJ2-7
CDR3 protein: ASSQEPYEQY

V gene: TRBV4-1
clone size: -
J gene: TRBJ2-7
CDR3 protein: ASSQGDSPSYEQY

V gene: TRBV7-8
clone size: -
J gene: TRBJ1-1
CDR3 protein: ASSLGNLNTEAF

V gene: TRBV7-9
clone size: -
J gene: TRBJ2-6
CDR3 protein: ASSLVLGGANVLT

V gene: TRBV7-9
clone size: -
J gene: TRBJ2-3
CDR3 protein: ASSSRDGSDTQY

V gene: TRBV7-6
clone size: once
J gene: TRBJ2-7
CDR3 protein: ASSPRGYYEQY

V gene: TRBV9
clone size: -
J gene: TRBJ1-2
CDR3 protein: ASSSTGVYT

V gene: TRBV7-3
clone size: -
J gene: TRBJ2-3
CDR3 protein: ASSLGPGLAGATDTQY

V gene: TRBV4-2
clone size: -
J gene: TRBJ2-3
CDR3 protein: ASSPVQGGPDTQY

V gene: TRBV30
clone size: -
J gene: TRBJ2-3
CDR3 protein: AWSRGSRDLGTDTQY

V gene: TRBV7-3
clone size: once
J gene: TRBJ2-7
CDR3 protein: ASSLKGRDRPNEQY

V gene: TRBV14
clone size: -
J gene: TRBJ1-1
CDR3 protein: ASSQPREATEAF

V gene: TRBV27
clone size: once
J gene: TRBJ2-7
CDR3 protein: ASSHSGGGSYEQY

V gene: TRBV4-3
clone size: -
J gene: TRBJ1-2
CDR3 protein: ASSQDRGLRDGYT

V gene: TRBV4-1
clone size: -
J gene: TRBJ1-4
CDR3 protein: ASSLPESKGGNEKLF

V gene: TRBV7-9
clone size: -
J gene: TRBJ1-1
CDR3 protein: ASSKVQVPINTEAF

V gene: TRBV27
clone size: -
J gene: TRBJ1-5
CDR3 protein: ASSFSGYSNQPQH

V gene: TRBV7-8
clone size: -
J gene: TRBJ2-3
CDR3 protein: ASSAPGTAGDTQY

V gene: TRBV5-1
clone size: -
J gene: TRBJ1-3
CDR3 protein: ASSYDTGPRLGNTIY

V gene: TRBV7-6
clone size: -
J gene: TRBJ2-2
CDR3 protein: ASSFGTGNTGELF

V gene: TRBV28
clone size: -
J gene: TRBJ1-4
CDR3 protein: ASSNRRAWEEKLF

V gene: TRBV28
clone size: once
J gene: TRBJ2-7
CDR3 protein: ASSTDSLFYEQY

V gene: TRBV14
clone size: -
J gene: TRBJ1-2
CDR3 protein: ASSQDPAPWDGYT

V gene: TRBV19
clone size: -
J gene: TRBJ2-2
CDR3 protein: ASSLTSGLNTGELF

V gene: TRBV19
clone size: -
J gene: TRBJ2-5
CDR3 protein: ASSPGGSIQETQY

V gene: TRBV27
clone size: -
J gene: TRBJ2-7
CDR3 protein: ASSLGGILFQQY

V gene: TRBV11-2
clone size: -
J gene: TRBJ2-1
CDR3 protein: ASSDGWNNEQF